This T cell receptor beta chain was observed in a study of identical twins. General observations from the study: Conclusions were based on cross-sectional statistical analysis, without following the same donors. Beta clonotypes that were abundant in cord blood contained fewer insertions, a pattern absent from memory repertoires.

TCRdb fed the 5' RACE reads into MiXCR, producing one record per CDR3 protein. Among 470,000 or so distinct CDR3 sequences listed, approximately 24% were seen once. Turning to this clonotype: Its antigen remains unidentified.

Germline V CDR1 and CDR2: DFQATT, SNEGSKA (reference sequence). The CDR3 consists of 14 residues. The ends lost 3 bases at V and 2 bases at J; junction bases unmatched: 4. These data are also associated with another study on T cells expressing NK-cell markers.

Sequencing was carried out using CD4+ T cells sorted from blood. The source is a woman aged 18-29 years in good health. The chain links TRBV20-1 to TRBJ2-5; 9 positions match TRBD1. The CDR3 is CSARAGTGQETQYF. The CDR3 coding sequence is TGCAGTGCTAGGGCCGGGACAGGGCAAGAGACCCAGTACTTC.